A single sample gave rise to the 26 T cell receptor beta chains below, sequenced in a study of untreated major depressive disorder. General study results and limits: Compared with controls, depressed patients showed more TRBV05-01 (Vbeta 5.1) usage in CD4+ T cells.

Generated by immunoSEQ multiplex PCR, the TCRdb table keeps only in-frame clones and is missing some. The data show 23,000 or so clones, with 91% seen just once and 0.72% held by the top ten. These TCRs' antigens remain unknown. The specimen sequenced was CD4+ T cells from PBMCs. The receptors here all came from a woman in her 30s with major depressive disorder.

This chain connects TRBV4-1 to TRBJ2-5; 10 bases are shared with TRBD2. CDR3 size: 16 residues. The germline V gene has CDR1 MGHRA and CDR2 YSYEKL. V shed 2 bases and J 9 bases; nucleotides not matched to a gene: 12. The CDR3 region is CASSQLILAGVTSQYF. DNA of the CDR3: TGCGCCAGCAGCCAACTAATTCTAGCGGGGGTTACCTCCCAGTACTTC.

V usage is TRBV7-2 and J usage is TRBJ1-5; D is perhaps TRBD1 (5 bases). Germline V gene sequence: CDR1 SGHTA, CDR2 FQGNSA. The CDR3 extends over 15 amino acids. Trimming shortened V by 1 base and J by 7 bases, and 14 bases separated the two germline ends. In DNA, the CDR3 is TGTGCCAGCAGCTTAGATGCAGGGTGGGGACAGCCCCAGCATTTT. Translated: CASSLDAGWGQPQHF.

J is TRBJ1-2 and V is TRBV7-2; unclear D gene. The CDR3 totals 12 residues. V was cut by 1 base and J by 7 bases, with 7 bases left in between. Germline loops: CDR1 SGHTA, CDR2 FQGNSA. Here the CDR3 reads CASSLGSRGYTF. CDR3 coding DNA: TGTGCCAGCAGCTTAGGGTCCCGTGGCTACACCTTC.

In its sample, this clone was seen a few times. V and J are TRBV2 and TRBJ2-1, with unresolved D. Germline lookup yields CDR1 SNHLY and CDR2 FYNNEI. This CDR3 has 16 amino acids. V lost 5 bases and J 5 bases, leaving 19 bases between the germline ends. CDR3 amino acids: CASSRPLETPDNEQFF. The DNA of the CDR3 is TGTGCCAGCAGTCGACCTCTCGAGACCCCGGACAATGAGCAGTTCTTC.

The CDR3 nucleotides read TGTGCCAGTCTCAGGGGGCTGGACGAGCAGTACTTC. Its translation: CASLRGLDEQYF. The chain employs TRBV5-3 and TRBJ2-7, with 8 bases aligning to TRBD1. TRBV5-3 is an ORF, and what it does is uncertain. The CDR3 contains 12 residues. With 8 bases clipped from V and 5 bases from J, the junction kept 6 bases outside the gene matches.

V gene TRBV29-1 combines with J gene TRBJ1-1; D might be TRBD1 (6 bases). The germline CDR1 and CDR2 sequences are SQVTM and ANQGSEA. V lost 7 bases to trimming and J lost 0 bases, with 12 bases between them. This CDR3 is built from 13 residues. The CDR3 here is CSAADSMNTEAFF. The CDR3 bases are TGCAGCGCCGCGGACAGCATGAACACTGAAGCTTTCTTT.

V gene TRBV5-3 combines with J gene TRBJ1-2; no clear D gene. TRBV5-3 is an open reading frame whose function is uncertain. V gave up 0 bases and J gave up 13 bases, with 10 bases separating them. CDR3 size: 11 residues. CDR3 DNA: TGTGCCAGAAGCTTGGTCCGGGCCCGCACCTTC. It translates to CARSLVRARTF.

J is TRBJ1-2 and V is TRBV18; TRBD1 is a possible D gene (6 bases). The CDR3 extends over 15 amino acids. Germline lookup yields CDR1 KGHSH and CDR2 LQKENI. V was cut by 4 bases and J by 7 bases, with 19 bases left in between. CDR3 nucleotides: TGTGCCAGCTCACTGGACAGTGGTGGGGACGGTGGCTACACCTTC. Protein product: CASSLDSGGDGGYTF.

The rearrangement joins TRBV18 to TRBJ2-7; TRBD1 aligns across 10 bases. The CDR3 loop spans 15 amino acids. CDR1 is KGHSH and CDR2 is LQKENI in the germline V gene. V was pared by 4 bases and J by 5 bases, with 8 bases of the junction left unmatched. The CDR3 coding sequence is TGTGCCAGCTCACTAGGGACAGGGGCTGTTAACGAGCAGTACTTC. Translating it yields CASSLGTGAVNEQYF.

V and J are TRBV7-8 and TRBJ2-1; tentative D call: TRBD1 (5 bases). Trimming shortened V by 5 bases and J by 8 bases, and 22 bases separated the two germline ends. The CDR3 totals 16 residues. Germline V lookup: CDR1 SGHVS, CDR2 FQNEAQ. CDR3 sequence reads: CASSPWPGPTRDEQFF. The CDR3 nucleotides read TGTGCCAGCAGCCCCTGGCCAGGCCCCACCAGGGATGAGCAGTTCTTC.

The V call is TRBV5-1, the J call TRBJ2-1; 7 bases line up with TRBD2. The V gene's germline CDR1 is SGHRS and CDR2 YFSETQ. The V and J ends lost 3 bases and 4 bases, in that order; junction bases with no gene match: 1. The CDR3 spans 13 residues. CDR3 protein: CASSWGLYNEQFF. As DNA, the CDR3 is TGCGCCAGCAGCTGGGGACTATACAATGAGCAGTTCTTC.

This chain links TRBV11-3 with TRBJ2-7, with D unclear. This CDR3 contains 12 residues. V was pared by 4 bases and J by 3 bases, with 7 bases between. Germline V gives CDR1 SGHNT, CDR2 YENEEA. The CDR3 sequence: CASSSDGYEQYF. Written as DNA, the CDR3 is TGTGCCAGCAGCTCCGATGGCTACGAGCAGTACTTC.

The chain links TRBV10-3 to TRBJ2-3; maybe TRBD2 (6 bases). Germline lookup yields CDR1 ENHRY and CDR2 SYGVKD. The ends were cut back, 8 bases at V and 5 bases at J, with 23 bases in the middle. The CDR3 consists of 16 residues. CDR3 bases: TGTGCCATCGCCCCGAGGAGGGGTTCTAAGAAAGATACGCAGTATTTT. This gives the protein CAIAPRRGSKKDTQYF.

The chain employs TRBV27 and TRBJ1-5; D is undetermined. Trimming took off 0 bases at V and 0 bases at J, with 6 bases between the two ends. The CDR3 sequence is 15 residues long. In germline, CDR1 is MNHEY, CDR2 SMNVEV (reference sequence). In nucleotides, the CDR3 is TGTGCCAGCAGTTTATCAGCCGTTAGCAATCAGCCCCAGCATTTT. It codes for CASSLSAVSNQPQHF.

The chain carries TRBV10-3 and TRBJ1-2; D uncertain. Germline CDR1 ENHRY, CDR2 SYGVKD. V was pared by 0 bases and J by 4 bases, with 12 bases between. The CDR3 length is 15 residues. For the CDR3, the DNA is TGTGCCATCAGTGAGTCGGGGAGAGCGTCCTATGGCTACACCTTC. This sequence encodes CAISESGRASYGYTF.

The CDR3, as DNA: TGTGCCAGCAGCTTAACTAGCGGAAGGACCCAGTACTTC. Amino acid sequence: CASSLTSGRTQYF. This chain joins TRBV7-8 and TRBJ2-5, with 8 bases that match TRBD2. CDR1 is SGHVS and CDR2 is FQNEAQ in the germline V gene. V gave up 2 bases and J gave up 7 bases; unmatched junction bases: 3. There are 13 residues in the CDR3. The entire variable domain, with the rest obtained from reference TRBV7-8 and TRBJ2-5, is as follows: GAGVSQSPRYKVAKRGQDVALRCDPISGHVSLFWYQQALGQGPEFLTYFQNEAQLDKSGLPSDRFFAERPEGSVSTLKIQRTQQEDSAVYLCASSLTSGRTQYFGPGTRLLVL.

The gene calls are TRBV11-1 and TRBJ2-5; D is undetermined. Germline CDR1 reads SGHAT; CDR2 reads FQDESV (reference sequence). Trimming removed 3 bases at V and 1 base at J, with 9 bases between. This CDR3 contains 14 residues. This CDR3 is CASSLSILQETQYF. CDR3 sequence (DNA): TGTGCCAGCAGCTTGTCTATACTCCAAGAGACCCAGTACTTC.

The rearrangement links TRBV10-3 to TRBJ1-4; a possible D gene is TRBD1 (6 bases). The CDR3 spans 12 residues. V was trimmed by 9 bases and J by 8 bases, leaving 13 bases between them. CDR1 is ENHRY and CDR2 is SYGVKD in the germline V gene. CDR3 residues: CAMRGTGEKLFF. CDR3 nucleotides: TGTGCCATGAGGGGTACAGGGGAAAAACTGTTTTTT.

The chain couples TRBV7-3 to TRBJ2-3; the D is unclear. V lost 2 bases, J lost 0 bases, and 12 bases lay in between. The CDR3 totals 16 residues. Germline V CDR1 and CDR2: SGHTA, FQGTGA. As DNA, the CDR3 is TGTGCCAGCAGCTTACGTTCGGATCTTAGCACAGATACGCAGTATTTT. Protein sequence: CASSLRSDLSTDTQYF.

V gene TRBV29-1 combines with J gene TRBJ2-3; no firm D call. The CDR3 extends over 11 amino acids. CDR1 and CDR2 from the germline V gene are SQVTM and ANQGSEA. V was pared by 6 bases and J by 3 bases, with 7 bases between. In DNA, the CDR3 is TGCAGCGTCGCTGTGACAGATACGCAGTATTTT. As protein: CSVAVTDTQYF.

The chain is built from TRBV5-1 and TRBJ2-5; TRBD2 is a possible D gene (6 bases). Per germline, CDR1 SGHRS and CDR2 YFSETQ. The V end was cut by 4 bases, the J end by 2 bases, with 12 bases between. The length of the CDR3 is 14 residues. CDR3 residues: CASSGGVYQETQYF. CDR3 DNA sequence: TGCGCCAGCAGCGGAGGGGTTTATCAAGAGACCCAGTACTTC.

This rearrangement joins TRBV11-3 to TRBJ1-5, with 7 bases that match TRBD1. The CDR3 extends over 13 amino acids. After removal of 5 bases from V and 7 bases from J, the junction contained 5 bases not matched to a gene. Germline V gene data show CDR1 as SGHNT and CDR2 as YENEEA. CDR3 nucleotide sequence: TGTGCCAGCAGCCAAGGGGGCAGGCAGCCCCAGCATTTT. Its translation is CASSQGGRQPQHF.

The CDR3 bases are TGCGCCAGCAGCTTGGTAAGAGACCCTTACTCCTACGAGCAGTACTTC. Amino acid sequence: CASSLVRDPYSYEQYF. The V and J genes are TRBV5-1 and TRBJ2-7; the D is unclear. This CDR3 spans 16 amino acids. The germline V and J ends were trimmed by 0 bases and 0 bases, with 13 bases remaining between them. CDR1 is SGHRS, CDR2 YFSETQ, per germline.

The chain links TRBV10-3 to TRBJ2-7; D remains unclear. This CDR3 is built from 14 residues. The germline V gene encodes CDR1 ENHRY and CDR2 SYGVKD. Trimming removed 0 bases from V and 6 bases from J, with 12 bases in between. CDR3: CAISESGSYFEQYF. CDR3 DNA sequence: TGTGCCATCAGTGAGTCGGGGTCGTACTTCGAGCAGTACTTC.

The chain has TRBV28 and TRBJ2-3; D unresolved. CDR1 and CDR2 (germline): MDHEN, SYDVKM. This CDR3 region has 15 residues. The ends were cut back, 4 bases at V and 2 bases at J, with 13 bases in the middle. The CDR3 nucleotides are TGTGCCAGCAGTTCCCCCCCCACGATCACAGATACGCAGTATTTT. Amino acids: CASSSPPTITDTQYF.

As regards this clone: This specimen includes other DNA sequences encoding the same CDR3. CDR3 nucleotides: TGTGCCAGCAGCCCAGGGGCGCAAGAGACCCAGTACTTC. Translation gives CASSPGAQETQYF. The rearrangement uses TRBV9 and TRBJ2-5; tentatively, D is TRBD1 (6 bases). In germline, CDR1 is SGDLS, CDR2 YYNGEE. The CDR3 covers 13 residues. Trimming removed 4 bases at V and 2 bases at J, with 9 bases between.